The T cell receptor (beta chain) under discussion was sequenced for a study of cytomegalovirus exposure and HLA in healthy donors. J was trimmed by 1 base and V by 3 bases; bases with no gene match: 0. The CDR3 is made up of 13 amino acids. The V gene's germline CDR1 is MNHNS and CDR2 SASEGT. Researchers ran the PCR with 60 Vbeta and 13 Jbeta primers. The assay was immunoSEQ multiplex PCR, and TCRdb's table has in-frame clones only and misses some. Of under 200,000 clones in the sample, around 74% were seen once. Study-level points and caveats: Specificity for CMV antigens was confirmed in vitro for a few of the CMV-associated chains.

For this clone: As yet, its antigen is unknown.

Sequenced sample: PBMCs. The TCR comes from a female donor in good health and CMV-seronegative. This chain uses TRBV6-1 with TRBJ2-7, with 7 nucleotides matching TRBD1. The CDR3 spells CASSEDRSYEQYF. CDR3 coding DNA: TGTGCCAGCAGTGAGGACAGGTCCTACGAGCAGTACTTC.